These 21 T cell receptor beta chains share one sample of origin, sequenced in a study of blood T cell repertoires in COVID-19 (TCRdb year 2020). The method was the immunoSEQ multiplex PCR assay. TCRdb provides this immuneACCESS table in a form limited to in-frame rearrangements. Some clones are lacking; in checked studies, under half of them reflect an unresolved V gene, and why the rest are absent is not known. In this sample the table shows 220,000 or so clones, nearly 90% of which occur a single time. More than 12% of the sample is taken by the ten largest. Sequencing was performed on PBMCs or T cells enriched from blood (not recorded which). Source of these receptors: a man aged 25-40 years who had been exposed to COVID-19.

This clone was recorded a few times. CDR3 DNA sequence: TGCGCCAGCAGGCTTGGGCGGGAGCTGTTTTTT. Translation gives CASRLGRELFF. V and J are TRBV5-1 and TRBJ2-2; D call uncertain. The CDR3 is 11 residues long. Germline V gene sequence: CDR1 SGHRS, CDR2 YFSETQ. V lost 5 bases, J lost 9 bases, and 8 bases lay in between.

The chain is built from TRBV9 and TRBJ1-2, with D perhaps matching TRBD1 (5 bases). Trimming pared 6 bases from V and 7 bases from J, leaving 13 bases between. Germline V gene sequence: CDR1 SGDLS, CDR2 YYNGEE. The CDR3 extends over 12 amino acids. The CDR3: CASIRAWSGYTF. The CDR3 DNA follows: TGTGCCAGCATCAGGGCGTGGAGTGGCTACACCTTC.

V and J are TRBV4-1 and TRBJ1-2; D is undetermined. Trimming pared 0 bases from V and 5 bases from J, leaving 16 bases between. This CDR3 is 16 amino acids long. Germline CDR1 reads MGHRA; CDR2 reads YSYEKL. The CDR3 loop is CASSQEGSGGFYGYTF. CDR3 coding DNA: TGCGCCAGCAGCCAAGAAGGGTCAGGAGGATTTTATGGCTACACCTTC.

This sequence joins TRBV7-8 and TRBJ1-4; D is possibly TRBD1 (5 bases). The germline CDR1 and CDR2 sequences are SGHVS and FQNEAQ. CDR3 size: 16 residues. V lost 5 bases and J 0 bases, leaving 13 bases between the germline ends. As DNA, the CDR3 is TGTGCCAGCAGCACCTTTGACAGCGCAACTAATGAAAAACTGTTTTTT. Amino acids: CASSTFDSATNEKLFF.

This chain connects TRBV3-1 (or the pseudogene TRBV3-2) to TRBJ1-6; D might be TRBD1 (6 bases). Germline CDR1 is LGHDT and CDR2 is YNNKEL (reference sequence). The CDR3 covers 14 residues. V was pared by 4 bases and J by 7 bases, with 11 bases between. The chain's CDR3 is CASSRDRQNSPLHF. CDR3 DNA: TGTGCCAGCAGCCGTGACAGGCAGAATTCACCCCTCCACTTT.

This chain's CDR3 is CASSKFQLDRTGGCNEQFF. CDR3 nucleotides: TGTGCCAGCAGCAAATTCCAACTAGATCGGACAGGGGGCTGCAATGAGCAGTTCTTC. The rearrangement joins TRBV21-1 to TRBJ2-1; the table's D call TRBD1 went unverified against the DNA. TRBV21-1 has pseudogene status. The CDR3 is 19 amino acids.

This rearrangement joins TRBV9 to TRBJ1-2, with D maybe TRBD1 (5 bases). Germline V gives CDR1 SGDLS, CDR2 YYNGEE. V was trimmed by 3 bases and J by 5 bases, leaving 11 bases between them. CDR3 length: 13 residues. For the CDR3, the DNA is TGTGCCAGCAGCGAGGGCGGGGGGTATGGCTACACCTTC. Its translation: CASSEGGGYGYTF.

This clone has a handful of counts. The V gene is TRBV5-4, the J gene TRBJ1-2, with 7 bases matching TRBD1. V lost 0 bases and J lost 4; bases outside the gene matches: 9. The CDR3 totals 16 residues. CDR1 and CDR2 from the germline V gene are SGHNT and YYREEE (reference sequence). The CDR3 protein is CASSLDEAGGTYGYTF. The CDR3, as DNA: TGTGCCAGCAGCTTGGATGAGGCAGGGGGGACCTATGGCTACACCTTC.

V usage is TRBV19 and J usage is TRBJ2-1; TRBD2 matches at 8 bases. Germline CDR1 reads LNHDA; CDR2 reads SQIVND (reference sequence). The CDR3 covers 15 residues. V lost 8 bases, J lost 0 bases, and 6 bases stayed unmatched. The CDR3 loop is CASREGGNSYNEQFF. In DNA, the CDR3 is TGTGCCAGTCGGGAGGGGGGGAACTCCTACAATGAGCAGTTCTTC.

J is TRBJ1-2 and V is TRBV12-5, with 7 bases identical to TRBD1. This CDR3 comprises 16 residues. The germline V gene encodes CDR1 LGHNT and CDR2 FRNRAP. Unmatched junction bases numbered 10, after V lost 5 bases and J lost 1 base. The CDR3 here is CASGPDFRGSNYGYTF. In nucleotides, the CDR3 is TGTGCTAGTGGTCCGGATTTCAGGGGGAGTAACTATGGCTACACCTTC.

The V call is TRBV24-1, the J call TRBJ2-4, with TRBD2 matching 9 bases. The CDR3 length is 20 residues. The V and J ends lost 4 bases and 0 bases, in that order; junction bases with no gene match: 15. Per germline, CDR1 KGHDR and CDR2 SFDVKD. CDR3 DNA: TGTGCCACCAGTGACCACCCCAAGCGGGGGGCCCGTTTAGCCAAAAACATTCAGTACTTC. It is translated as CATSDHPKRGARLAKNIQYF.

The chain couples TRBV18 to TRBJ1-6; 7 bases map to TRBD1. The germline V gene has CDR1 KGHSH and CDR2 LQKENI. After removal of 2 bases from V and 14 bases from J, the junction contained 12 bases not matched to a gene. The CDR3 length is 15 residues. The CDR3 sequence is CASSPDSGQVGTLHF. The CDR3 DNA sequence: TGTGCCAGCTCACCAGACTCCGGACAGGTTGGGACCCTCCACTTT.

The CDR3 loop is CASSPGLGGEKLFF. The CDR3 region has the DNA TGTGCCAGCTCACCAGGGCTCGGCGGGGAAAAACTGTTTTTT. V gene TRBV18 combines with J gene TRBJ1-4; D not certain. The CDR3 loop spans 14 amino acids. The germline CDR1 and CDR2 sequences are KGHSH and LQKENI. Trimming took off 2 bases at V and 8 bases at J, with 12 bases between the two ends.

V usage is TRBV4-1 and J usage is TRBJ2-3, with D perhaps matching TRBD1 (5 bases). Germline V gives CDR1 MGHRA, CDR2 YSYEKL. The CDR3 is 14 amino acids. V was pared by 1 base and J by 4 bases, with 9 bases between. This CDR3 reads CASSQGEGADTQYF. CDR3 coding DNA: TGCGCCAGCAGCCAAGGGGAAGGGGCAGATACGCAGTATTTT.

The chain joins TRBV3-1 (or the pseudogene TRBV3-2) to TRBJ2-2; D gene ambiguous. This CDR3 contains 14 residues. The V end was cut by 4 bases, the J end by 5 bases, with 11 bases between. From germline, CDR1 is LGHDT and CDR2 YNNKEL (reference sequence). CDR3 nucleotides: TGTGCCAGCAGCCTGCGTGAACGGACCGGGGAGCTGTTTTTT. Protein: CASSLRERTGELFF.

The gene calls are TRBV6-2 or TRBV6-3 and TRBJ2-2; D gene unclear. CDR1 and CDR2 from the germline V gene are MNHEY and SVGEGT. V shed 1 base and J shed 7 bases, with 10 bases lying between them. This CDR3 contains 14 residues. The DNA for the CDR3 is TGTGCCAGCAGTTACTACTCCAATAGCGGGGAGCTGTTTTTT. It specifies CASSYYSNSGELFF.

V gene TRBV19 combines with J gene TRBJ2-1; TRBD2 agrees at 9 bases. Germline loops: CDR1 LNHDA, CDR2 SQIVND (reference sequence). Losses at the gene ends were 5 bases for V and 8 bases for J; bases not matched to a gene: 7. The CDR3 loop spans 14 amino acids. The CDR3 nucleotides are TGTGCCAGTAGTTGGGTAGCGGGGGTAGATGAGCAGTTCTTC. Amino acid sequence: CASSWVAGVDEQFF. Looking up the rest from reference TRBV19 and TRBJ2-1 gives the full variable domain: DGGITQSPKYLFRKEGQNVTLSCEQNLNHDAMYWYRQDPGQGLRLIYYSQIVNDFQKGDIAEGYSVSREKKESFPLTVTSAQKNPTAFYLCASSWVAGVDEQFFGPGTRLTVL.

V and J are TRBV23-1 and TRBJ1-5; unclear D gene. Being an ORF, TRBV23-1 has a function that is uncertain. The germline V and J ends were trimmed by 0 bases and 6 bases, with 15 bases remaining between them. This CDR3 is built from 16 residues. CDR3 sequence (DNA): TGCGCCAGCAGTCAATCAGGAGGGAATGAAATTCAGCCCCAGCATTTT. Translating gives CASSQSGGNEIQPQHF.

The chain has TRBV7-6 and TRBJ1-1, with TRBD1 identical over 11 bases. Germline CDR1 reads SGHVS; CDR2 reads FNYEAQ. V trimming: 5 bases; J trimming: 6 bases; junction bases outside the gene matches: 8. The CDR3 length is 15 residues. CDR3 nucleotide sequence: TGTGCCAGCAGCACTTGGACAGGGGGCAACGCTGAAGCTTTCTTT. Translation: CASSTWTGGNAEAFF.

This chain connects TRBV15 to TRBJ2-7; 9 bases are a match to TRBD1. Germline CDR1 LNHNV, CDR2 YYDKDF (reference sequence). The V gene end was trimmed by 0 bases and the J gene end by 2 bases; junction bases not matched to a gene: 8. The CDR3 is made up of 17 amino acids. The CDR3 nucleotides read TGTGCCACCAGCAGAGATCTTTTCGACAGGGGGGCCTACGAGCAGTACTTC. Translated, it gives CATSRDLFDRGAYEQYF.

The rearrangement joins TRBV5-6 to TRBJ1-2; perhaps TRBD1 as D (5 bases). Germline loops: CDR1 SGHDT, CDR2 YYEEEE. Deletions cut 1 base from V and 7 bases from J, with 17 bases between. This CDR3 has 15 residues. Written as DNA, the CDR3 is TGTGCCAGCAGCTTGATCAGGGCCCCTCGAAGTGGCTACACCTTC. As protein: CASSLIRAPRSGYTF.